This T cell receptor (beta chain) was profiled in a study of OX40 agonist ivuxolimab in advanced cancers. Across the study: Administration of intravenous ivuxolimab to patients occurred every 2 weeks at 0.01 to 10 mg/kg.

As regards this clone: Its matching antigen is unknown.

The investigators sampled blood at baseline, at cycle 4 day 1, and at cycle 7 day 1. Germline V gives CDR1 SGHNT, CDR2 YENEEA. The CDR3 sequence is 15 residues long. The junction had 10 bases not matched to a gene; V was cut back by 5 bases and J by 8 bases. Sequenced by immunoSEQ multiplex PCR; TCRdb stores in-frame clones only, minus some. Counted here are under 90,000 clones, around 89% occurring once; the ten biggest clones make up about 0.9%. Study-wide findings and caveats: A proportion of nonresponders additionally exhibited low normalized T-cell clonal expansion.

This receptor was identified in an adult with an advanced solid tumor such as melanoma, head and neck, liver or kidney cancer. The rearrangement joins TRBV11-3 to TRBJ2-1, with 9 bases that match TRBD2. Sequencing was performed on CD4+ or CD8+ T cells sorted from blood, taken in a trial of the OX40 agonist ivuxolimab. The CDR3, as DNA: TGTGCCAGCAGCCGCTCTAGCGGGACGGGGGATGAGCAGTTCTTC. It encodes CASSRSSGTGDEQFF.